These 25 T cell receptor beta chains were sequenced from one sample in a study of identical twins' blood T cells. TCRdb reprocessed the 5' RACE reads with MiXCR, giving one entry per CDR3 protein. The data show 350,000 to 400,000 distinct CDR3 sequences, roughly 28% seen once. The material sequenced was PBMCs. The receptors here all came from a woman aged 18 to 55 in good health.

Only a few counts were recorded for this clonotype. The chain links TRBV3-1 to TRBJ1-1; perhaps TRBD1 as D (6 bases). Trimming shortened V by 2 bases and J by 5 bases, and 12 bases separated the two germline ends. The CDR3 consists of 14 residues. Looked up from germline, CDR1 is LGHDT and CDR2 is YNNKEL (reference sequence). In nucleotides, the CDR3 is TGTGCCAGCAGCCAAATTTCAGGGGAAACTGAAGCTTTCTTT. Protein sequence: CASSQISGETEAFF. The full variable domain, in which reference TRBV3-1 and TRBJ1-1 provide the parts outside the CDR3, is DTAVSQTPKYLVTQMGNDKSIKCEQNLGHDTMYWYKQDSKKFLKIMFSYNNKELIINETVPNRFSPKSPDKAHLNLHINSLELGDSAVYFCASSQISGETEAFFGQGTRLTVV.

CDR3: CASSQLQGDYGYTF. The CDR3, as DNA: TGCGCCAGCAGCCAACTCCAGGGGGACTATGGCTACACCTTC. The chain recombines TRBV4-3 with TRBJ1-2, with 7 nucleotides matching TRBD1. CDR3 length equals 14 residues. CDR1 is LGHNA and CDR2 is YSLEER in the germline V gene. V shed 2 bases and J 3 bases; nucleotides not matched to a gene: 3.

The rearrangement joins TRBV20-1 to TRBJ2-1; 7 positions agree with TRBD2. Unmatched junction bases numbered 11, after V lost 5 bases and J lost 4 bases. The germline V gene encodes CDR1 DFQATT and CDR2 SNEGSKA (reference sequence). The CDR3 covers 15 residues. Written as DNA, the CDR3 is TGCAGTGCTGGCTCGGGCACGGGGGGTTACAATGAGCAGTTCTTC. Amino acids: CSAGSGTGGYNEQFF.

The table lists this clonotype with a few counts. This chain connects TRBV12-5 to TRBJ1-2, with a possible D match to TRBD1 (5 bases). The CDR3 is made up of 11 amino acids. CDR1 and CDR2 (germline): LGHNT, FRNRAP. V lost 7 bases to trimming and J lost 10 bases, with 13 bases between them. The CDR3 nucleotides read TGTGCTAGTGCCTGGGACCTCTACTACACCTTC. Translated, it gives CASAWDLYYTF.

This clonotype has just a few counts. This chain connects TRBV12-5 to TRBJ1-1, with D possibly TRBD1 on 5 matching bases. V dropped 7 bases and J dropped 4 bases, with 13 bases sitting between them. The CDR3 has 13 residues. Germline lookup yields CDR1 LGHNT and CDR2 FRNRAP. CDR3 nucleotides: TGTGCTAGTGATCAGGGCCTGGGCACTGAAGCTTTCTTT. It translates to CASDQGLGTEAFF.

V is TRBV5-1 and J is TRBJ1-4; tentatively, D is TRBD1 (6 bases). The CDR3 has 17 amino acids. Germline V gives CDR1 SGHRS, CDR2 YFSETQ. Deletions cut 2 bases from V and 0 bases from J, with 14 bases between. DNA of the CDR3: TGCGCCAGCAGCTTCGGGGGGGGGCGCGCAACTAATGAAAAACTGTTTTTT. Protein product: CASSFGGGRATNEKLFF.

J is TRBJ2-2 and V is TRBV18; D remains unclear. This CDR3 is 15 amino acids long. Germline V gene data show CDR1 as KGHSH and CDR2 as LQKENI. The V and J ends lost 3 bases and 1 base respectively, with 9 bases between them. In DNA form, the CDR3 reads TGTGCCAGCTCACCGCGGCAGGAGAACACCGGGGAGCTGTTTTTT. Residues: CASSPRQENTGELFF.

On this clonotype itself: A much bigger clone sits one base away, suggesting this may be a read error. The chain has TRBV12-5 and TRBJ1-5, with D uncertain. The CDR3 sequence is 13 residues long. Trimming left V 1 base short and J 3 bases short, with 4 bases between. The germline V gene has CDR1 LGHNT and CDR2 FRNRAP. The CDR3 reads CASGLGINQPQHF. The CDR3 nucleotides read TGTGCTAGTGGTTTGGGTATCAATCAGCCCCAGCATTTT.

The J gene is TRBJ1-2, the V gene TRBV20-1; 11 bases are shared with TRBD1. The CDR3 is 15 residues long. J was trimmed by 4 bases and V by 6 bases; bases with no gene match: 10. CDR1 is DFQATT and CDR2 is SNEGSKA in the germline V gene (reference sequence). For the CDR3, the DNA is TGCAGTGCCCCGTCCGGACAGGGGGCCTTCTATGGCTACACCTTC. Its translation: CSAPSGQGAFYGYTF.

The sample holds many counts of this clonotype. V usage is TRBV7-9 and J usage is TRBJ1-1, with D perhaps matching TRBD1 (5 bases). Trimming removed 3 bases at V and 5 bases at J, with 10 bases between. The CDR3 contains 13 residues. Germline loops: CDR1 SEHNR, CDR2 FQNEAQ (reference sequence). CDR3 protein: CASSLSGGTEAFF. The CDR3 nucleotides are TGTGCCAGCAGCTTGAGTGGGGGGACTGAAGCTTTCTTT.

V gene TRBV20-1 combines with J gene TRBJ2-1; 9 bases match TRBD2. The CDR3 loop spans 13 amino acids. Germline trimming cut 0 bases from V and 9 bases from J; bases unmatched to any gene: 3. CDR1 DFQATT and CDR2 SNEGSKA come from the germline V gene (reference sequence). In nucleotides, the CDR3 is TGCAGTGCTAGAGAGGGACTAGCATTTGAGCAGTTCTTC. Protein: CSAREGLAFEQFF.

This clonotype was counted between two and nine times. The gene calls are TRBV5-5 and TRBJ2-5; possibly TRBD1 or TRBD2 for D (5 bases each). Germline-derived CDR1 and CDR2 are SGHKS and YYEKEE (reference sequence). The CDR3 spans 17 residues. Trimming shortened V by 0 bases and J by 2 bases, and 17 bases separated the two germline ends. Here the CDR3 DNA reads TGTGCCAGCAGCTTGGGGCAACTGAGGGGCATACAAGAGACCCAGTACTTC. Translating it yields CASSLGQLRGIQETQYF.

As regards this clonotype: This is likely a read error, given that the CDR3 carries no conserved phenylalanine or tryptophan at its end. This rearrangement joins TRBV20-1 to TRBJ2-5; a weak D match, TRBD2 (7 bases). The CDR3 contains 12 residues. Trimming removed 1 base at V and 5 bases at J, with 8 bases between. The germline V gene encodes CDR1 DFQATT and CDR2 SNEGSKA (reference sequence). CDR3 region: CSARGGGETQYL. CDR3 bases: TGCAGTGCTAGAGGCGGGGGCGAGACCCAGTACCTC.

This clonotype showed up just a few times. The CDR3 is CASSFTGDAEAFF. The CDR3 nucleotides are TGTGCCAGCAGTTTTACGGGCGACGCTGAAGCTTTCTTT. V gene TRBV7-9 combines with J gene TRBJ1-1; D gene uncertain. With 6 bases removed from V and 6 bases from J, the gap between germline ends came to 14 bases. This CDR3 comprises 13 residues. Germline CDR1 SEHNR, CDR2 FQNEAQ (reference sequence).

The rearrangement joins TRBV5-1 to TRBJ1-1; no clear D gene. The V end was cut by 2 bases, the J end by 5 bases, with 13 bases between. Germline loops: CDR1 SGHRS, CDR2 YFSETQ. The length of the CDR3 is 14 residues. The CDR3 DNA is TGCGCCAGCAGCTTTTACGATCTGGGAACTGAAGCTTTCTTT. It specifies CASSFYDLGTEAFF.

By share of the sample, this clonotype is medium-sized. V usage is TRBV6-2 or TRBV6-3 and J usage is TRBJ2-1, with 12 positions matching TRBD1. The germline gives CDR1 MNHEY, CDR2 SVGEGT. The CDR3 consists of 15 residues. The J segment lost 8 bases and the V segment lost 0 bases, leaving 2 bases of the junction unmatched. The CDR3 DNA reads as TGTGCCAGCAGTTACTCCGGGACAGGGGGCTATGAGCAGTTCTTC. As protein: CASSYSGTGGYEQFF.

This clonotype has more than one count but fewer than ten. V is TRBV2 and J is TRBJ2-3, with 11 bases aligning to TRBD2. Per germline, CDR1 SNHLY and CDR2 FYNNEI. The ends lost 3 bases at V and 9 bases at J; junction bases unmatched: 2. The CDR3 loop spans 13 amino acids. The CDR3 sequence: CASSDSGGETQYF. DNA for the CDR3: TGTGCCAGCAGTGATAGCGGGGGGGAGACGCAGTATTTT.

This clonotype was recorded at least ten times. This rearrangement joins TRBV21-1 to TRBJ1-1. TRBV21-1 is described as a pseudogene. The length of the CDR3 is 13 residues. The chain's CDR3 is CASSKEANTEAFF. In DNA, the CDR3 is TGTGCCAGCAGCAAAGAGGCGAACACTGAAGCTTTCTTT.

This clonotype was seen a handful of times. V and J are TRBV11-2 and TRBJ2-1, with 9 bases matching TRBD2. V lost 1 base and J lost 9; bases outside the gene matches: 7. The germline V gene encodes CDR1 SGHAT and CDR2 FQNNGV. CDR3 length: 15 amino acids. This CDR3 is CASSLVGLALGEQFF. CDR3 nucleotide sequence: TGTGCCAGCAGCTTAGTTGGACTAGCGTTGGGTGAGCAGTTCTTC.

This clonotype occurred once. This chain joins TRBV12-3 or TRBV12-4 and TRBJ2-1; D is unresolved. The CDR3 is made up of 17 amino acids. With 7 bases removed from V and 13 bases from J, the gap between germline ends came to 32 bases. CDR3 loop: CASKIEARANGSADQFF. In DNA, the CDR3 is TGTGCCAGCAAGATAGAAGCAAGGGCTAACGGGTCGGCTGATCAGTTCTTC.

This clonotype was detected only once. A read error may produce the germline difference seen at one junction end. This chain joins TRBV24-1 and TRBJ2-1; D is possibly TRBD1 (5 bases). The germline gives CDR1 KGHDR, CDR2 SFDVKD. The CDR3 consists of 15 residues. CDR3 region: CVTSEGVGRYNEQFF. CDR3 sequence (DNA): TGTGTCACCAGTGAAGGGGTGGGGCGTTACAATGAGCAGTTCTTC.

The chain couples TRBV3-1 to TRBJ2-7; D is ambiguous. The germline gives CDR1 LGHDT, CDR2 YNNKEL (reference sequence). V lost 1 base and J lost 5, with 12 bases in between. The CDR3 loop spans 14 amino acids. The CDR3 sequence: CASSQGRQRDEQYF. CDR3 nucleotide sequence: TGTGCCAGCAGCCAAGGTCGCCAGCGCGACGAGCAGTACTTC.

The gene calls are TRBV28 and TRBJ2-1, with D possibly TRBD2 on 5 matching bases. This CDR3 is built from 13 residues. CDR1 and CDR2 from the germline V gene are MDHEN and SYDVKM. Trimming left V 2 bases short and J 9 bases short, with 11 bases between. The CDR3 sequence is CASSLASLPEQFF. CDR3 bases: TGTGCCAGCAGTTTAGCTAGCCTGCCTGAGCAGTTCTTC.

This clonotype has a handful of counts. The CDR3 sequence: CASSFMRAAGLNTEAFF. In DNA form, the CDR3 reads TGTGCCAGCAGTTTTATGAGGGCGGCAGGGCTAAACACTGAAGCTTTCTTT. This chain connects TRBV28 to TRBJ1-1; D is possibly TRBD1 (5 bases). Germline V gene lookup returns CDR1 MDHEN and CDR2 SYDVKM. The V end was cut by 3 bases, the J end by 2 bases, with 19 bases between. This CDR3 has 17 amino acids.

This clonotype was seen only a few times. V and J are TRBV29-1 and TRBJ1-4; 7 bases are a match to TRBD1. This CDR3 is built from 14 residues. With 7 bases clipped from V and 8 bases from J, the junction kept 13 bases outside the gene matches. Germline assignment: CDR1 SQVTM and CDR2 ANQGSEA. Written as DNA, the CDR3 is TGCAGCGCCGCCCGACAGGGTGACAGCGAAAAACTGTTTTTT. Translated, it gives CSAARQGDSEKLFF.